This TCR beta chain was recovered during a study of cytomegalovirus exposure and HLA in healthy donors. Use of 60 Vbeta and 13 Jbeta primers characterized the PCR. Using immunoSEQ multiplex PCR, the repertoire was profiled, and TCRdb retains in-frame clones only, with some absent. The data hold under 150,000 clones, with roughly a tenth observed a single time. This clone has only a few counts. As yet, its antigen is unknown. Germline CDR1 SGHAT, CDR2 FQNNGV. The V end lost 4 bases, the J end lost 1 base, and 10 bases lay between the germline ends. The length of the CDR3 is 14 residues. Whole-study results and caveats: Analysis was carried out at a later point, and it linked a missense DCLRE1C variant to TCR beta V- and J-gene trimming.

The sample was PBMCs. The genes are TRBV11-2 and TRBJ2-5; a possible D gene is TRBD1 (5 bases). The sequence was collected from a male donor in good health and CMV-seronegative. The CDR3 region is CASSYDSSQETQYF. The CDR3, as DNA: TGTGCCAGCAGCTACGACAGCTCCCAAGAGACCCAGTACTTC.